These 2 T cell receptor beta chains originate from one sample sequenced in a study of siplizumab effects on memory and regulatory T cells. Repertoires were generated with immunoSEQ multiplex PCR, while TCRdb's copy carries only in-frame clones and drops some. Of roughly 100,000 clones in the sample, 80% to 95% were seen once. The specimen sequenced was CD4+ T cells sorted from blood. These receptors were obtained from a human donor in good health.

This sequence joins TRBV29-1 and TRBJ1-4, with D possibly being TRBD1 (5 bases). V was shortened by 4 bases and J by 7 bases, with 13 bases between the two germline ends. CDR3 length: 13 amino acids. Germline V CDR1 and CDR2: SQVTM, ANQGSEA. This CDR3 reads CSVVTQGGEKLFF. The CDR3 nucleotides read TGCAGCGTTGTAACTCAGGGTGGTGAAAAACTGTTTTTT. The full variable domain, its missing parts supplied by reference TRBV29-1 and TRBJ1-4, is SAVISQKPSRDICQRGTSLTIQCQVDSQVTMMFWYRQQPGQSLTLIATANQGSEATYESGFVIDKFPISRPNLTFSTLTVSNMSPEDSSIYLCSVVTQGGEKLFFGSGTQLSVL.

The chain joins TRBV29-1 to TRBJ2-2; no reliable D call. CDR3 size: 13 residues. V dropped 6 bases and J dropped 6 bases, with 14 bases sitting between them. Germline V gives CDR1 SQVTM, CDR2 ANQGSEA. The CDR3 DNA reads TGCAGCGTCGACCTCGACACGTCCGGGGAGCTGTTTTTT. This codes for CSVDLDTSGELFF.